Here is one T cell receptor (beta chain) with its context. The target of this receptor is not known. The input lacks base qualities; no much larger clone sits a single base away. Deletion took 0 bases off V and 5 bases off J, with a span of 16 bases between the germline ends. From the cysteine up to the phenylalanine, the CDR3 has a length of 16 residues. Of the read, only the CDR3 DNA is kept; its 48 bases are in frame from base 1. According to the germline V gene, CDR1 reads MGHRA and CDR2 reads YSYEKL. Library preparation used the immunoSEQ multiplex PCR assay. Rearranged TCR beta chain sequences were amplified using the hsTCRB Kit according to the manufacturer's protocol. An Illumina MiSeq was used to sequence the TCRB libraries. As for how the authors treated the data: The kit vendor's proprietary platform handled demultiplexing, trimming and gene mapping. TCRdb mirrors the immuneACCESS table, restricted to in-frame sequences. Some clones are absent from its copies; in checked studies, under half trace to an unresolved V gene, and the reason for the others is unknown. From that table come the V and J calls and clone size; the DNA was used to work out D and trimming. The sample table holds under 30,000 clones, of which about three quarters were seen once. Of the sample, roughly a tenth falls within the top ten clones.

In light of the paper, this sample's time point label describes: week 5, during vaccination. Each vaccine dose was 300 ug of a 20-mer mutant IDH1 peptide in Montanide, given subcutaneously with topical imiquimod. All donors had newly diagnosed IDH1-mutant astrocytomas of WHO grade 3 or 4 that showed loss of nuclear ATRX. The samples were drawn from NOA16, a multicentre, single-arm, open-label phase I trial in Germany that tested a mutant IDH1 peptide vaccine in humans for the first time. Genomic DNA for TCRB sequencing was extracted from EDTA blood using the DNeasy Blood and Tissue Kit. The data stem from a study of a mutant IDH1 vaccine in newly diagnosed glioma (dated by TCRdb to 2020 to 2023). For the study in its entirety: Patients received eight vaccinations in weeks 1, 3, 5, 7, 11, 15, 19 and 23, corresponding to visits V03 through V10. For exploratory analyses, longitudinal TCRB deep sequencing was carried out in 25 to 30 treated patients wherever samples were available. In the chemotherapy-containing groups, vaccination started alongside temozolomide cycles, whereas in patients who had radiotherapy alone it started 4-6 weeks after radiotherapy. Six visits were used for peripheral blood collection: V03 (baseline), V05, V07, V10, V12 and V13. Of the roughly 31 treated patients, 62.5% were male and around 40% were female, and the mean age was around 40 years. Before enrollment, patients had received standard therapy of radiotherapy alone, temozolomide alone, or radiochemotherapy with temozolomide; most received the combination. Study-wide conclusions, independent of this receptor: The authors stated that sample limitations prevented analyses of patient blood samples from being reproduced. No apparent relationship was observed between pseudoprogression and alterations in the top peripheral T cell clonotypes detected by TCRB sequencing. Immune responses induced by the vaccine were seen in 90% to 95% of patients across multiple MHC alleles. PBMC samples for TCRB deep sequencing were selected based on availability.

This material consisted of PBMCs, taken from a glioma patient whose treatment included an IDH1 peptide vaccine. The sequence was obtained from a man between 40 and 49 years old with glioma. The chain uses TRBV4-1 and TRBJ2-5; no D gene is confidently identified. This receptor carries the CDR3 CASSQDLGLVGETQYF. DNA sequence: TGCGCCAGCAGCCAAGATCTCGGGCTCGTCGGGGAGACCCAGTACTTC.